This entry describes one TCR beta chain. The antigen is not known. Produced via immunoSEQ multiplex PCR; TCRdb's table is partial and in-frame only. The sample has 150,000 or so clones, 89% seen once. This sample was taken from a study of T cell responses to AZD1222 COVID-19 vaccine. Study at large: Analyses pooled second doses at about 4 or about 12 weeks.

The length of the CDR3 is 16 residues. Between the trimmed V and J ends, which lost 4 bases and 5 bases, there was a span of 18 bases. Germline lookup yields CDR1 SGHDT and CDR2 YYEEEE. General study results and limits: Seropositivity was recorded at baseline in only 6 or 7 AZD1222 recipients. The donor group comprised mostly white British people and more females; the analysis possibly underestimated clonal diversity.

This chain uses TRBV5-6 with TRBJ1-4; D remains unclear. The sample here was peripheral blood, taken on day 0 of AZD1222 vaccination. This clonotype was obtained from an adult in good health. For the CDR3, the DNA is TGTGCCAGCAGCGCTAAAGGGTGGCAAACGAATGAAAAACTGTTTTTT. The encoded protein is CASSAKGWQTNEKLFF. The whole variable domain, remainder taken from reference TRBV5-6 and TRBJ1-4, is DAGVTQSPTHLIKTRGQQVTLRCSPKSGHDTVSWYQQALGQGPQFIFQYYEEEERQRGNFPDRFSGHQFPNYSSELNVNALLLGDSALYLCASSAKGWQTNEKLFFGSGTQLSVL.